This TCR beta chain was sequenced for a study of CD8+CD57+ T cells in acquired aplastic anemia. About the study: CD4+ and CD8+ cells, once sorted, gave DNA averaging approximately 3 ug.

Overall study results and limits: No significant difference in CD8+ Simpson's diversity was found between patients and controls.

J lost 0 bases, V lost 4 bases, and 5 bases had no gene match. This CDR3 comprises 15 residues. Germline-derived CDR1 and CDR2 are LNHNV and YYDKDF (reference sequence). A note on this clonotype: As yet, its antigen is unknown.

Genomic DNA, serving as template, underwent TCR beta VDJ and CDR3 profiling. MiXCR, run by TCRdb on the reads, gives a single entry per CDR3 protein. The repertoire includes 150,000 to 200,000 distinct CDR3 sequences, over 60% of them detected once, and approximately 44% sits in the top ten. This clonotype was obtained from a human donor with severe aplastic anemia or a healthy control (not recorded which). The sample comprised sorted CD4+, CD8+, or CD8+CD57+ T cells (not recorded which) from PBMCs. This sequence joins TRBV15 and TRBJ2-5; 7 bases align to TRBD2. The CDR3 loop is CATSIRGRYQETQYF. In DNA, the CDR3 is TGTGCCACCAGCATCCGCGGGAGATACCAAGAGACCCAGTACTTC.